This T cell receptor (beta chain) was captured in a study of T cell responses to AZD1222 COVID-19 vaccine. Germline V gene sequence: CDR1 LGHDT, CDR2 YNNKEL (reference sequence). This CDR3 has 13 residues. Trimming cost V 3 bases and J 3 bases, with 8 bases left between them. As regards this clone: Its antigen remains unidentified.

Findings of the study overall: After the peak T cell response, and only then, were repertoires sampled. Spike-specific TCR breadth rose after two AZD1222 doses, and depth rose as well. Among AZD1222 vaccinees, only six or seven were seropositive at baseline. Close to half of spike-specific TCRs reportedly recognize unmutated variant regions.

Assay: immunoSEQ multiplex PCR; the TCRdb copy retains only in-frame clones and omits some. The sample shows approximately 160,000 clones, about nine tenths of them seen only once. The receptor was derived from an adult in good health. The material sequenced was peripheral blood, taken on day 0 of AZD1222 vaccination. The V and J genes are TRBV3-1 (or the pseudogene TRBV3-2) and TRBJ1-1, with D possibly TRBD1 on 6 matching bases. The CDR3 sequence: CASSHYRDTEAFF. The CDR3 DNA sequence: TGTGCCAGCAGCCACTACAGGGACACTGAAGCTTTCTTT.